The clone carrying this T cell receptor beta chain was detected only a few times. What it binds is unknown. The entry originates in a study of OX40 agonist ivuxolimab in advanced cancers. The study, taken as a whole, reports: On average, CD8+ T cells showed a greater number of expanded clones than CD4+.

The CDR3 spans 13 residues. V lost 10 bases and J lost 5, with 17 bases in between. Per germline, CDR1 LNHDA and CDR2 SQIVND (reference sequence). Repertoires were generated with immunoSEQ multiplex PCR, while TCRdb's copy carries only in-frame clones and drops some. The table lists approximately 60,000 clones, roughly 90% of them singletons, with 0.62% in the top ten. The sample here was CD4+ or CD8+ T cells sorted from blood, taken in a trial of the OX40 agonist ivuxolimab. This receptor was taken from an adult with an advanced solid tumor such as melanoma, head and neck, liver or kidney cancer. This chain links TRBV19 with TRBJ1-1, with D possibly being TRBD1 (6 bases). CDR3 coding DNA: TGTGCCACCGGAACAGGGCTGGGGACTGAAGCTTTCTTT. This sequence encodes CATGTGLGTEAFF.